The present T cell receptor beta chain was sequenced within a study of blood T cell repertoires in COVID-19. As for the study in general: Spain, Italy and the United States supplied samples that represented acute and convalescent COVID-19. T cells, B-cell-depleted T cells, or PBMCs provided the cDNA or gDNA that served as material.

Germline lookup yields CDR1 SGHRS and CDR2 YFSETQ. The CDR3 loop spans 14 amino acids. V lost 4 bases and J lost 2, with 9 bases in between. Repertoires were generated with immunoSEQ multiplex PCR, while TCRdb's copy carries only in-frame clones and drops some. The table lists about 230,000 clones, around four fifths of them singletons. Sequences were obtained from peripheral blood. The receptor was isolated from a woman aged 70-85 years with active or convalescent COVID-19. The chain employs TRBV5-1 and TRBJ2-2; a possible D gene is TRBD1 (6 bases). Written as DNA, the CDR3 is TGCGCCAGCAGCGGGACACTCAACACCGGGGAGCTGTTTTTT. It specifies CASSGTLNTGELFF.